This T cell receptor (beta chain) was identified in a study of T cell repertoires in cytomegalovirus infection. Study-wide background: It was recently identified HLA-C-restricted and well-studied HLA-B-restricted CMV epitopes that the study used. The public TCR beta signatures pointed to both CMV infection and matching HLA type. Findings and limits, study-wide: CMV carriers with the relevant HLA were identified by cumulative public TCR beta family frequency. What dominated the ex vivo response were HLA-C-restricted CMV-specific TCR beta clonotypes.

This clonotype was seen only a few times. The antigen is undetermined. The CDR3 has 14 residues. V shed 3 bases and J 5 bases; nucleotides not matched to a gene: 3. Germline CDR1 SEHNR, CDR2 FQNEAQ (reference sequence). TCRdb called the reads again in MiXCR, with one record for every CDR3 protein. The table includes about 900,000 distinct CDR3 sequences, around a third detected once. The TCR originated in a human donor in good health (CMV status not recorded). Some clones in this sample may be carry-over from other donors' samples. V and J are TRBV7-9 and TRBJ2-3; 9 nucleotides agree with TRBD1. Sequencing was performed on cultured CD8+ T cells from PBMCs, taken from culture after CMV antigen stimulation. CDR3 in amino acids: CASSFLDRGDTQYF. In DNA, the CDR3 is TGTGCCAGCAGCTTTTTGGACAGGGGAGATACGCAGTATTTT.